The T cell receptor (beta chain) under discussion was sequenced for a study of blood T cells in healthy people across ages (dated by TCRdb to the mid-2010s). As for the study more broadly: In model experiments, roughly one uniquely barcoded TCR beta cDNA molecule per two T cells was captured by template switching. Donors were grouped into four age groups: young (average 16 years), middle-aged (under 40), aged (about 59) and long-lived (approximately 81). To avoid experimental bias, donors of different ages were spread randomly across the sequencing lanes. Age-related changes in TCR beta repertoire diversity were measured in the study by deep sequencing normalized with unique cDNA molecular identifiers. For two donors (one aged 18 to 29 and one aged 80 or older), the study analyzed two additional independent replicas of 1 million unique cDNA reads from the same blood draw.

Worth noting for this clonotype: The target of this receptor is not known. Nothing much larger sits one base from this clone, and base qualities are not available.

Library preparation used 5' RACE. The run used an Illumina HiSeq 2500. A second PCR of about 7 to 12 cycles was performed with a sample-barcoded 5' primer and a J-beta primer mix. A template-switch 5' adaptor carrying 12 random nucleotides introduced a unique molecular identifier onto each TCR beta cDNA molecule. Each sample yielded at least 2.5 million CDR3-containing paired-end reads. The Mint cDNA synthesis kit, primed by a TRBC-specific oligonucleotide, was used to synthesize first-strand cDNA from all RNA. Following uracil-DNA glycosylase treatment, all cDNA underwent a first 18-cycle PCR with the universal primers M1SS and BC2_uni_R. On the study's bioinformatics: Normalization of each sample was performed by random selection of 1 million high-quality reads, each carrying a distinct molecular identifier. Reads sharing molecular identifiers were discarded rather than binned into consensus sequences. MiTCR, with a Q25 quality threshold and the strictest error-elimination algorithm, was used for CDR3 identification, clonotype clustering and error correction. A nonparametric unseen species model with Euler transformation was used to estimate lower-bound total TCR beta diversity. The public reads were run again by TCRdb, first through fastp at Q25 and then through MiXCR, and only productive beta chains were kept. Under each unique CDR3 protein, matching rows form one entry showing the most common genes and DNA. TCRdb, rather than the study authors, made the V and J calls. The sample table contains about 900,000 distinct CDR3 sequences; only one count was recorded for approximately 49% of them. The biggest ten clones account for roughly an eighth of the sample.

Donors were a few dozen systemically healthy Caucasian individuals from Russia aged roughly 6 to 100 years. Each donor gave about 11 milliliters of peripheral blood, drawn into EDTA-treated Vacutainer tubes. Ficoll-Paque density-gradient centrifugation was used to isolate PBMCs, with at least 6 million per sample. Trizol reagent was used to extract total RNA from the PBMCs, yielding at least 6 micrograms per sample. Naive CD45RAhigh/CD27high T cell percentages were measured by flow cytometry on a PBMC aliquot from every donor. CDR3 length: 13 amino acids, cysteine to phenylalanine. Here the CDR3 DNA is all that survives: 39 bases in frame from base 1. V gives up 2 bases and J gives up 12 bases, and the segment between their germline ends measures 14 bases. CDR1 and CDR2 are read off the germline V gene as MRHNA and SNTAGT. Summary of the overall study and its limitations: As age increased, observed TCR beta diversity per million T cells dropped in a roughly linear way, and a significant reduction was already evident by age 40. Because profiling used bulk unsorted PBMCs, naive and antigen-experienced compartments could not be compared conclusively. There was a strong correlation between observed TCR beta diversity and the percentage of naive T cells measured by flow cytometry. The CMV infection status of donors was not known, potentially confounding age-related changes in expanded clonotypes. Estimates of total diversity based on one million sequenced T cells were regarded as lower bounds and as underestimates. Compared with the aged group, the long-lived group had more naive CD4+ T cells, fewer expanded clones and increased TCR diversity, a pattern suggesting age selection.

This clonotype was sampled from a man aged 30 to 45 in good health. Sequenced sample: blood. The V and J genes are TRBV6-4 and TRBJ2-1, and possibly TRBD2, on 5 matching bases. CDR3 region: CASSDLDGVRQFF. The bases are TGTGCCAGCAGTGACCTCGACGGGGTCAGGCAGTTCTTC.